The T cell receptor (beta chain) described here comes from a study of CD8+CD57+ T cells in acquired aplastic anemia. Whole-study results and caveats: Any difference that existed in CD8+ Simpson's diversity between patients and controls was not significant. Comparison of patients with controls identified roughly 30 shared CD8+ CDR3 sequences.

Genomic DNA constituted the template upon which TCR beta VDJ and CDR3 profiling was performed. MiXCR, applied by TCRdb to the reads, yields one record per CDR3 protein. The table includes 400,000 to 500,000 distinct CDR3 sequences, approximately 70% detected once. Points on this clonotype: Antigen: not known.

This clonotype was sampled from a human donor in good health, serving as a control. Material: sorted CD4+, CD8+, or CD8+CD57+ T cells (not recorded which) from PBMCs.

The CDR3 DNA is TGTGCCAGCAGTGAGGGGCACGATAATTCACCCCTCCACTTT. Protein product: CASSEGHDNSPLHF. The chain links TRBV6-1 to TRBJ1-6; tentative D call: TRBD1 (5 bases). Germline V gene lookup returns CDR1 MNHNS and CDR2 SASEGT. V lost 3 bases and J 5 bases, leaving 8 bases between the germline ends. This CDR3 contains 14 residues.